These T cell receptor beta chains were read from a single sample in a study of shared clonotypes between healthy human individuals. Here immunoSEQ multiplex PCR was the method, and the copy in TCRdb shows in-frame clones only, minus some. The sample shows about 2.2 million clones, approximately 94% of them seen only once. Sequencing used naive CD8+ T cells from PBMCs. These receptors were taken from a man between 18 and 29 years old in good health. Some clones in this sample may be carry-over from other donors' samples. Both conserved end residues are part of each CDR3. Fields, in order: V gene, D gene, clone size, J gene, CDR3 protein, CDR3 DNA. The D gene is left open where the match is weak. Clone size is given for some rows only: seen once, a few or many times, or a class if the clone is expanded.

>TRBV7-9|TRBD2|-|TRBJ2-7
CASIPVGSGTSGEQYF
TGTGCCAGCATCCCGGTGGGTAGCGGGACGTCAGGCGAGCAGTACTTC
>TRBV5-1|-|-|TRBJ1-4
CASRLDRNEKLFF
TGCGCCAGCAGGCTGGATCGTAATGAAAAACTGTTTTTT
>TRBV27|TRBD1|-|TRBJ2-1
CASSSRTGEKSYNEQFF
TGTGCCAGCAGTTCACGGACAGGGGAGAAGTCCTACAATGAGCAGTTCTTC
>TRBV27|-|-|TRBJ2-1
CASSVGQSSYNEQFF
TGTGCCAGCAGTGTTGGACAGAGCTCCTACAATGAGCAGTTCTTC
>TRBV11-3|-|once|TRBJ2-7
CASLVRLVSHEQYF
TGTGCCAGTCTAGTCCGACTAGTAAGTCACGAGCAGTACTTC
>TRBV28|-|-|TRBJ2-3
CASRRGWTDTQYF
TGTGCCAGCAGGCGTGGGTGGACAGATACGCAGTATTTT
>TRBV28|TRBD1|-|TRBJ1-4
CASSHGQGLFF
TGTGCCAGCAGTCACGGACAGGGCCTGTTTTTT
>TRBV7-3|TRBD1|-|TRBJ2-6
CASSSRTGPSSGANVLTF
TGTGCCAGCAGCTCCCGGACAGGGCCCAGCTCTGGGGCCAACGTCCTGACTTTC
>TRBV5-4|-|-|TRBJ2-5
CASSSRAAGRETQYF
TGTGCCAGCAGCTCCCGGGCGGCGGGGCGAGAGACCCAGTACTTC
>TRBV9|TRBD2|-|TRBJ2-1
CASSGNWPKREGLNEQFF
TGTGCCAGCAGCGGTAACTGGCCCAAGCGGGAGGGCCTGAATGAGCAGTTCTTC
>TRBV28|-|-|TRBJ1-2
CASSPLRVNYGYTF
TGTGCCAGCAGTCCACTACGGGTAAACTATGGCTACACCTTC
>TRBV28|TRBD1|-|TRBJ1-5
CASSFGTGAQPQHF
TGTGCCAGCAGTTTTGGGACAGGGGCTCAGCCCCAGCATTTT
>TRBV28|-|-|TRBJ1-5
CASSLLHGSENLQPQHF
TGTGCCAGCAGCCTCCTACACGGTTCGGAGAACCTTCAGCCCCAGCATTTT
>TRBV2|-|few|TRBJ1-1
CASSRRRAEAFF
TGTGCCAGCAGTAGGAGACGGGCTGAAGCTTTCTTT
>TRBV6-1|-|-|TRBJ1-1
CASSEWGNRPGTEAFF
TGTGCCAGCAGTGAATGGGGGAACAGGCCCGGTACGGAAGCTTTCTTT
>TRBV29-1|-|-|TRBJ2-7
CSVVGDSAYEQYF
TGCAGCGTTGTCGGGGACTCAGCCTACGAGCAGTACTTC
>TRBV5-4|-|-|TRBJ2-1
CASSETVYNEQFF
TGTGCCAGCAGCGAGACAGTATACAATGAGCAGTTCTTC
>TRBV7-6|-|-|TRBJ2-1
CASSHKWGVTYNEQFF
TGTGCCAGCAGCCATAAGTGGGGGGTCACCTACAATGAGCAGTTCTTC
>TRBV6-1|-|-|TRBJ2-1
CASRTRRFSYNEQFF
TGTGCCAGCAGGACCCGGAGATTCTCCTACAATGAGCAGTTCTTC
>TRBV14|-|-|TRBJ2-2
CASSQEEDRPLGGELFF
TGTGCCAGCAGCCAAGAAGAGGACAGACCGCTGGGCGGGGAGCTGTTTTTT
>TRBV11-2|TRBD2|-|TRBJ2-1
CASSPASGRAYEQFF
TGTGCCAGCAGCCCAGCCAGCGGGAGGGCATATGAGCAGTTCTTC
>TRBV29-1|-|-|TRBJ1-2
CSVGGYYGYTF
TGCAGCGTTGGGGGATACTATGGCTACACCTTC
>TRBV25-1|-|-|TRBJ1-1
CASSDSTGLRGNTEAFF
TGTGCCAGCAGTGACTCTACAGGGCTCCGGGGGAACACTGAAGCTTTCTTT
>TRBV11-2|TRBD1|-|TRBJ2-7
CASSLGDSSYEQYF
TGTGCCAGCAGCTTAGGGGACAGCTCCTACGAGCAGTACTTC
>TRBV5-4|-|-|TRBJ1-1
CASARGNTEAFF
TGTGCCAGCGCAAGGGGAAACACTGAAGCTTTCTTT
>TRBV13|TRBD1|few|TRBJ1-1
CASSFGQGTLNTEAFF
TGTGCCAGCAGCTTCGGACAGGGCACCCTGAACACTGAAGCTTTCTTT
>TRBV11-2|-|-|TRBJ1-2
CASSLVLKTDYGYTF
TGTGCCAGCAGCTTAGTATTGAAGACAGACTATGGCTACACCTTC
>TRBV6-6|-|-|TRBJ2-1
CASSYRADYKNEQFF
TGTGCCAGCAGTTATCGTGCAGATTACAAAAATGAGCAGTTCTTC
>TRBV29-1|-|-|TRBJ2-5
CSVVFGVKETQYF
TGCAGCGTTGTTTTCGGGGTCAAAGAGACCCAGTACTTC
>TRBV9|TRBD1|-|TRBJ2-7
CASSGTGGDQYF
TGTGCCAGCAGCGGGACAGGGGGCGACCAGTACTTC
>TRBV27|TRBD2|-|TRBJ2-7
CASSPLAGVDEQYF
TGTGCCAGCAGTCCGCTAGCGGGAGTTGACGAGCAGTACTTC
>TRBV29-1|-|-|TRBJ1-2
CSVDLGPLYGYTF
TGCAGCGTTGACCTAGGACCCCTCTATGGCTACACCTTC
>TRBV7-9|-|-|TRBJ1-3
CASSTTLGGGNGNTIYF
TGTGCCAGCAGCACCACCCTTGGGGGGGGCAATGGAAACACCATATATTTT
>TRBV19|-|-|TRBJ1-5
CASGTAAENQPQHF
TGTGCCAGCGGGACGGCCGCCGAAAATCAGCCCCAGCATTTT
>TRBV19|-|once|TRBJ2-7
CASSIAPGAYEQYF
TGTGCCAGTAGTATCGCCCCGGGGGCCTACGAGCAGTACTTC
>TRBV27|-|-|TRBJ1-1
CASRPAWSGSTEAFF
TGTGCCAGCAGACCGGCCTGGTCCGGGTCCACTGAAGCTTTCTTT
>TRBV7-9|TRBD2|-|TRBJ2-2
CASRAGVGGELFF
TGTGCCAGCAGAGCGGGAGTTGGAGGGGAGCTGTTTTTT
>TRBV6-1|TRBD1|-|TRBJ1-5
CASSEWWGQSNQPQHF
TGTGCCAGCAGTGAGTGGTGGGGACAGAGCAATCAGCCCCAGCATTTT
>TRBV7-3|-|-|TRBJ2-3
CASSPDLGSLDTDTQYF
TGTGCCAGCAGCCCCGATCTTGGTTCACTAGACACAGATACGCAGTATTTT